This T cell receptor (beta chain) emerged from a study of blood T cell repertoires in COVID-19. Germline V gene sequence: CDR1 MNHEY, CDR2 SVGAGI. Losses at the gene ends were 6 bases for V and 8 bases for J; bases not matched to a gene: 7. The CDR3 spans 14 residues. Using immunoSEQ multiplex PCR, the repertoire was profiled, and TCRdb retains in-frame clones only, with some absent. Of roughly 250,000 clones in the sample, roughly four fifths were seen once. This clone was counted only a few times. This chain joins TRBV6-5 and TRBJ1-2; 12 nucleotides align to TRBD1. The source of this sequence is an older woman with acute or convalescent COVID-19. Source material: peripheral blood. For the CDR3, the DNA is TGTGCCAGCAGGGATATGGGACAGGGGGCAGGCTACACCTTC. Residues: CASRDMGQGAGYTF.